This entry describes one T cell receptor (beta chain). Its specificity is not known. Naive CD8 isolation took CD45RO-negative cells positively selected for CCR7 and excluded terminally differentiated effector memory CD45RA+ cells. Profiled with immunoSEQ multiplex PCR; TCRdb holds only in-frame clones, not every one. The data hold about 580,000 clones, with roughly 98% observed a single time. The source of the sample is a study of shared clonotypes between healthy human individuals. This CDR3 spans 13 amino acids. Germline CDR1 and CDR2: KGHSH and LQKENI. Trimming pared 3 bases from V and 6 bases from J, leaving 9 bases between. General study points: Although depth was large, rarefaction showed that sequencing of the sorted subsets was incomplete. Compared with clonotypes that all four donors shared, non-shared clonotypes had lower generation probabilities. Represented diversity, genetic and exposure-history alike, was limited by few donors.

This chain links TRBV18 with TRBJ2-1, with D possibly being TRBD1 or TRBD2 (5 bases each). The source of this sequence is a man aged 30 to 45 in good health. Sequencing was done on a sample of naive CD8+ T cells sorted from blood. CDR3 amino acids: CASSPRDGNEQFF. CDR3 in DNA: TGTGCCAGCTCACCCCGGGACGGCAATGAGCAGTTCTTC. The full variable domain, rest sourced from reference TRBV18 and TRBJ2-1, is NAGVMQNPRHLVRRRGQEARLRCSPMKGHSHVYWYRQLPEEGLKFMVYLQKENIIDESGMPKERFSAEFPKEGPSILRIQQVVRGDSAAYFCASSPRDGNEQFFGPGTRLTVL.